This TCR beta chain was sequenced in a study of shared clonotypes between healthy human individuals. Study overall: Three CD4 naive, three CD4 memory, two CD8 naive and one CD8 memory plate were used per donor.

Deep-level running was used for the assay. On sorted subsets, replicate PCRs used about 200 ng DNA, or 30,000 or so T cell genomes. Generated by immunoSEQ multiplex PCR, the TCRdb table keeps only in-frame clones and is missing some. Seen here are roughly 1,800,000 clones, about 95% observed once, and the top ten hold roughly 1.2%. Terminally differentiated effector memory CD45RA+ cells were left out of the naive CD8 fraction, which was CD45RO-negative and positively selected for CCR7. CDR1 and CDR2 (germline): MNHEY, SMNVEV (reference sequence). Trimming removed 4 bases from V and 3 bases from J; junction bases left unmatched: 6. The CDR3 runs 15 residues. General study points: Generally, naive subsets came out with larger estimated richness than memory subsets.

Points on this clone: Its antigen is not known.

Material: naive CD8+ T cells sorted from blood. The chain is built from TRBV27 and TRBJ2-3, with 8 bases identical to TRBD2. This sequence was found in a man younger than 35 in good health. In DNA, the CDR3 is TGTGCCAGCAGTTCCTGGACTAGCTATACAGATACGCAGTATTTT. As protein: CASSSWTSYTDTQYF.